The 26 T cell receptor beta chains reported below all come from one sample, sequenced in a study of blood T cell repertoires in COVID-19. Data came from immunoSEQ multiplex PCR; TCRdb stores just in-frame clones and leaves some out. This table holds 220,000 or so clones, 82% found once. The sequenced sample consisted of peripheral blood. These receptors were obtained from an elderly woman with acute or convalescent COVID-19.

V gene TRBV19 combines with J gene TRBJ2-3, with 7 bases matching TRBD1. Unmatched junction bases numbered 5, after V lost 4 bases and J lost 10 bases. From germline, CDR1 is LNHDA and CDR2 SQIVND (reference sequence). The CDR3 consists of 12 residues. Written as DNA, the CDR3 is TGTGCCAGTAGTACAGGACAGGTTGCGCAGTATTTT. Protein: CASSTGQVAQYF.

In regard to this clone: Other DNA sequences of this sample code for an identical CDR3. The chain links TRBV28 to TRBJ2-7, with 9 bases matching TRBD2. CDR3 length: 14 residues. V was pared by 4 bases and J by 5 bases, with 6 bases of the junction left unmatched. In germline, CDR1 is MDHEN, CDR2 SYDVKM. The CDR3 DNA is TGTGCCAGCAGTTACGCGGGAGGGCCGGACGAGCAGTACTTC. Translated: CASSYAGGPDEQYF.

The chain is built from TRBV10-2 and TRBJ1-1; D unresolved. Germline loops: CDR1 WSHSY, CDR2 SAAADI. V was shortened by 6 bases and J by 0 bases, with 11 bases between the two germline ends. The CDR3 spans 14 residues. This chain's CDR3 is CASSGWQMNTEAFF. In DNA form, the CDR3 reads TGCGCCAGCAGCGGGTGGCAGATGAACACTGAAGCTTTCTTT.

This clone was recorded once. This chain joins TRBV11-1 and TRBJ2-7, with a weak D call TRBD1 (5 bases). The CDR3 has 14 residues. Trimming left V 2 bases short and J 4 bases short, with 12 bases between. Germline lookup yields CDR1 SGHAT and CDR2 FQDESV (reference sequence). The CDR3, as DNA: TGTGCCAGCAGCTTACGACAGAAAGATTACGAGCAGTACTTC. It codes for CASSLRQKDYEQYF. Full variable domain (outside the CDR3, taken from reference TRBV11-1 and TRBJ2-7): EAEVAQSPRYKITEKSQAVAFWCDPISGHATLYWYRQILGQGPELLVQFQDESVVDDSQLPKDRFSAERLKGVDSTLKIQPAELGDSAMYLCASSLRQKDYEQYFGPGTRLTVT.

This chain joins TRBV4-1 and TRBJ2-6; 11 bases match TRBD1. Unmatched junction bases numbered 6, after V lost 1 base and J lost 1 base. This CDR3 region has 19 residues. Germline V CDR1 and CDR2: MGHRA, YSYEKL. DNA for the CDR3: TGCGCCAGCAGCCAAGGAGTCGGGACAGGGGGGTCTGGGGCCAACGTCCTGACTTTC. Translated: CASSQGVGTGGSGANVLTF.

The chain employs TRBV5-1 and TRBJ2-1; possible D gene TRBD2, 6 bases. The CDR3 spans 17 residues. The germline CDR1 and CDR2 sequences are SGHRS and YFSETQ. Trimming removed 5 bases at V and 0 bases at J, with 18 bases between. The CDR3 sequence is CASSREPGGSSYNEQFF. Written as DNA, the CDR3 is TGCGCCAGCAGTCGGGAGCCTGGGGGAAGCTCCTACAATGAGCAGTTCTTC.

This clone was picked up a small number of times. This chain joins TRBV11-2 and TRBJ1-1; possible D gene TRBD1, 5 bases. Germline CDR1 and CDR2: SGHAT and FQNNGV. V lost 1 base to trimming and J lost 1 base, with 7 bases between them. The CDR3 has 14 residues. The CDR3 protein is CASSLVRGNTEAFF. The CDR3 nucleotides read TGTGCCAGCAGCTTAGTAAGGGGGAACACTGAAGCTTTCTTT.

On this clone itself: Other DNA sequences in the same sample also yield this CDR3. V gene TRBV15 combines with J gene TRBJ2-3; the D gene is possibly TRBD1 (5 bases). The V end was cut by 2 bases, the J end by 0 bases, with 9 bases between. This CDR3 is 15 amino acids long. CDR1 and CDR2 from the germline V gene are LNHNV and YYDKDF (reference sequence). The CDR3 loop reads CATSRLRQSTDTQYF. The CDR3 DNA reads TGTGCCACCAGCAGATTAAGACAGAGCACAGATACGCAGTATTTT.

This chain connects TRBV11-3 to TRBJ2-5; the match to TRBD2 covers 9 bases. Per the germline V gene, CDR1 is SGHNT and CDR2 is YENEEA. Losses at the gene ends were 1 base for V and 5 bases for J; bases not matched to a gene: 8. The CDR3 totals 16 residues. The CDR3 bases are TGTGCCAGCAGCTTAGGTGGGACTAGCTTTCCGGAGACCCAGTACTTC. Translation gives CASSLGGTSFPETQYF. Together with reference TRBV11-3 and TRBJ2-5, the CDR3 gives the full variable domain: EAGVVQSPRYKIIEKKQPVAFWCNPISGHNTLYWYLQNLGQGPELLIRYENEEAVDDSQLPKDRFSAERLKGVDSTLKIQPAELGDSAVYLCASSLGGTSFPETQYFGPGTRLLVL.

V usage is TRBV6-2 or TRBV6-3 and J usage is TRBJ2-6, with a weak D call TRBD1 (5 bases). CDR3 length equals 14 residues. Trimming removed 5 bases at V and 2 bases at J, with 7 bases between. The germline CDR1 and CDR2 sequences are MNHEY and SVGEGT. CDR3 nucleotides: TGTGCCAGCAGTCTCAGGGCTGGGGCCAACGTCCTGACTTTC. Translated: CASSLRAGANVLTF.

The CDR3 loop reads CASSFPGQGTGYTF. CDR3 sequence (DNA): TGTGCCAGCAGCTTCCCGGGACAGGGGACGGGCTACACCTTC. V and J are TRBV7-9 and TRBJ1-2; 10 positions match TRBD1. Germline CDR1 is SEHNR and CDR2 is FQNEAQ (reference sequence). V shed 3 bases and J 8 bases; nucleotides not matched to a gene: 6. The CDR3 runs to 14 residues.

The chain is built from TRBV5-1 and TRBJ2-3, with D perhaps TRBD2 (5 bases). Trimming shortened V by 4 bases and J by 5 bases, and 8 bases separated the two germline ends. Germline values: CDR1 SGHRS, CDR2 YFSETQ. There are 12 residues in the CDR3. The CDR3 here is CASSRGKDTQYF. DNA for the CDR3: TGCGCCAGCAGCCGAGGGAAAGATACGCAGTATTTT.

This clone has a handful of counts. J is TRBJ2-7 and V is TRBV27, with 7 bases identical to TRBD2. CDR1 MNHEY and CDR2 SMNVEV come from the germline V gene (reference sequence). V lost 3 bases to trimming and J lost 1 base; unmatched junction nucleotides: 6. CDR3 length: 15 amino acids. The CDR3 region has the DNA TGTGCCAGCAGTTTTGGGGCGGGGGAATCCTACGAGCAGTACTTC. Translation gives CASSFGAGESYEQYF.

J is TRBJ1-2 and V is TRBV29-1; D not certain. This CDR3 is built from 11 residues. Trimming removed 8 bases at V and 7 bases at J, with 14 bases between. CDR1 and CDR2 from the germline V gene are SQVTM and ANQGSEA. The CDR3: CSSRSGPGYTF. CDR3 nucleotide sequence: TGCAGCTCAAGGAGTGGTCCTGGCTACACCTTC.

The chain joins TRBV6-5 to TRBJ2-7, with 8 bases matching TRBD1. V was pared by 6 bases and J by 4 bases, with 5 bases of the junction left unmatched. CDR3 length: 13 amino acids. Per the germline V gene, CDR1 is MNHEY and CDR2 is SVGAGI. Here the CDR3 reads CASSRGQEYEQYF. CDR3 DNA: TGTGCCAGCAGCAGGGGACAGGAGTACGAGCAGTACTTC.

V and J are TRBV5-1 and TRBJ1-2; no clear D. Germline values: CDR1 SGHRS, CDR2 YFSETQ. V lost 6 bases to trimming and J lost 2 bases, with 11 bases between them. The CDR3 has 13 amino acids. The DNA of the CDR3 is TGCGCCAGCACGGATCCGGGGAACTATGGCTACACCTTC. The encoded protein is CASTDPGNYGYTF.

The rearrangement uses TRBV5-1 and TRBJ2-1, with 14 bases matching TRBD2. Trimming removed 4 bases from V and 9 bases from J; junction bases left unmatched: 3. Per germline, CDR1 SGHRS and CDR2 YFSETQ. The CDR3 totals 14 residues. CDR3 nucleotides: TGCGCCAGCAGCCGAGGACTAGCGGGAGGTGAGCAGTTCTTC. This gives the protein CASSRGLAGGEQFF.

CDR3 protein: CASSFIRWGEREKLFF. The CDR3 DNA follows: TGTGCCAGCAGCTTCATTCGGTGGGGGGAAAGGGAAAAACTGTTTTTT. The rearrangement joins TRBV7-2 to TRBJ1-4, with D perhaps TRBD1 (5 bases). The CDR3 has 16 amino acids. Germline CDR1 is SGHTA and CDR2 is FQGNSA. V was cut by 3 bases and J by 8 bases, with 19 bases left in between.

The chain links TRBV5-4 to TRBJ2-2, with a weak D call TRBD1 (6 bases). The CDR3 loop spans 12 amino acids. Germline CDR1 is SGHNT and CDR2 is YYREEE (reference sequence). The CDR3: CVSGQNTGELFF. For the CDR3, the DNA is TGTGTCTCGGGACAGAACACCGGGGAGCTGTTTTTT.

This CDR3 reads CASSLDPSGNNQPQHF. The CDR3 DNA reads as TGCGCCAGCAGCTTGGACCCTTCAGGGAACAATCAGCCCCAGCATTTT. The V call is TRBV5-1, the J call TRBJ1-5; possibly TRBD1 for D (5 bases). Germline V lookup: CDR1 SGHRS, CDR2 YFSETQ. V dropped 0 bases and J dropped 3 bases, with 13 bases sitting between them. This CDR3 spans 16 amino acids.

Written as DNA, the CDR3 is TGTGCCAGCAGCCCACGTCCAGGGGCATCTGAAGCTTTCTTT. Its protein is CASSPRPGASEAFF. This sequence joins TRBV4-2 and TRBJ1-1; TRBD1 might be the D (6 bases). The CDR3 extends over 14 amino acids. Trimming removed 4 bases at V and 6 bases at J, with 15 bases between. The germline gives CDR1 LGHNA, CDR2 YNFKEQ.

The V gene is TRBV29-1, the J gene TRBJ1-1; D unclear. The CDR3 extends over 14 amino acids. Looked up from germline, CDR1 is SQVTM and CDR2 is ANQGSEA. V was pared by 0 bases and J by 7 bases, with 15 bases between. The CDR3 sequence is CSVEDLSLGSEAFF. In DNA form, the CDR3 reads TGCAGCGTTGAAGATCTTAGCCTTGGGAGTGAAGCTTTCTTT. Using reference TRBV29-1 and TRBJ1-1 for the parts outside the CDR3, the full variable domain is SAVISQKPSRDICQRGTSLTIQCQVDSQVTMMFWYRQQPGQSLTLIATANQGSEATYESGFVIDKFPISRPNLTFSTLTVSNMSPEDSSIYLCSVEDLSLGSEAFFGQGTRLTVV.

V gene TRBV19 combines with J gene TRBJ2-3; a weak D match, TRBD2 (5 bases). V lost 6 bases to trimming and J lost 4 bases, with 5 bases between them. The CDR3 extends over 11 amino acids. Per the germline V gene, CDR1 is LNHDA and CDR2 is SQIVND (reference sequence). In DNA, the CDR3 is TGTGCCAGTAGGGAGGCAGATACGCAGTATTTT. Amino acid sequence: CASREADTQYF.

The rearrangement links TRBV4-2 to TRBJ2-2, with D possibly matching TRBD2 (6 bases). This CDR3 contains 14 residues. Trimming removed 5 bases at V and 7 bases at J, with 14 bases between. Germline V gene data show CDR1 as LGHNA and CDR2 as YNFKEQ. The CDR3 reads CASSVGLSGGELFF. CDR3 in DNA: TGTGCCAGCAGCGTGGGACTTTCTGGCGGGGAGCTGTTTTTT.

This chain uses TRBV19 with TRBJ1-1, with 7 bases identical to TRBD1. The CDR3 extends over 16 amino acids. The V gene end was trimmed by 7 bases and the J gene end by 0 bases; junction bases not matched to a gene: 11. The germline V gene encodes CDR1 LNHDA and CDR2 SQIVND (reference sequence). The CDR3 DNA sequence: TGTGCCAGTACCCCTTGGACAGGAAGGTTGAACACTGAAGCTTTCTTT. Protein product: CASTPWTGRLNTEAFF.

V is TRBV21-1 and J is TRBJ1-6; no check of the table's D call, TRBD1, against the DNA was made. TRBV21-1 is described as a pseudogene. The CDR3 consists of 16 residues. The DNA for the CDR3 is TGTGCCAGCAGCAAGGGGCAAGCCGATGGGAATTCACCCCTCCACTTT. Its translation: CASSKGQADGNSPLHF.